Following are 28 T cell receptor beta chains from one sample sequenced in a study of blood T cell repertoires in COVID-19. Here immunoSEQ multiplex PCR was the method, and the copy in TCRdb shows in-frame clones only, minus some. The sample lists around 190,000 clones, approximately 85% seen once, with around 4.9% in the top ten. The specimen was peripheral blood. The receptors shown here come from a woman older than 75 with acute or convalescent COVID-19.

V is TRBV5-1 and J is TRBJ2-5, with 7 bases aligning to TRBD2. CDR1 and CDR2 from the germline V gene are SGHRS and YFSETQ. This CDR3 comprises 13 residues. Unmatched junction bases numbered 11, after V lost 10 bases and J lost 5 bases. The CDR3 sequence is CASKRGGLETQYF. For the CDR3, the DNA is TGCGCCTCTAAAAGGGGAGGGCTGGAGACCCAGTACTTC. The full variable domain, its missing parts supplied by reference TRBV5-1 and TRBJ2-5, is KAGVTQTPRYLIKTRGQQVTLSCSPISGHRSVSWYQQTPGQGLQFLFEYFSETQRNKGNFPGRFSGRQFSNSRSEMNVSTLELGDSALYLCASKRGGLETQYFGPGTRLLVL.

The chain joins TRBV2 to TRBJ1-3; 8 nucleotides agree with TRBD1. The germline V gene has CDR1 SNHLY and CDR2 FYNNEI. V lost 4 bases, J lost 7 bases, and 3 bases stayed unmatched. The CDR3 loop spans 13 amino acids. The CDR3 loop is CASSGQGTNTIYF. CDR3 in DNA: TGTGCCAGCAGTGGACAGGGGACGAACACCATATATTTT.

V is TRBV7-2 and J is TRBJ2-2, with D possibly being TRBD1 (6 bases). Looked up from germline, CDR1 is SGHTA and CDR2 is FQGNSA. Trimming left V 4 bases short and J 3 bases short, with 18 bases between. The CDR3 is made up of 17 amino acids. CDR3 nucleotide sequence: TGTGCCAGCAGCTGGAGGCCGTTGGGGGCCGACACCGGGGAGCTGTTTTTT. This encodes CASSWRPLGADTGELFF.

J is TRBJ2-2 and V is TRBV24-1; possibly TRBD2 for D (5 bases). The CDR3 runs to 19 residues. Per germline, CDR1 KGHDR and CDR2 SFDVKD. Deletions cut 0 bases from V and 5 bases from J, with 21 bases between. CDR3 nucleotides: TGTGCCACCAGTGATTTGCTCCGGTCGGGGTCTATTTGGACCGGGGAGCTGTTTTTT. Amino acid sequence: CATSDLLRSGSIWTGELFF.

CDR3 amino acids: CATDREPVGQPQHF. The CDR3 bases are TGTGCCACCGACAGGGAGCCGGTAGGTCAGCCCCAGCATTTT. This chain connects TRBV10-3 to TRBJ1-5; TRBD1 aligns across 7 bases. The germline V gene encodes CDR1 ENHRY and CDR2 SYGVKD. V was clipped by 10 bases and J by 6 bases; unmatched bases: 12. CDR3 length equals 14 residues.

This chain joins TRBV19 and TRBJ2-1; 8 bases are a match to TRBD2. CDR1 is LNHDA, CDR2 SQIVND, per germline (reference sequence). The CDR3 covers 17 residues. V was pared by 2 bases and J by 8 bases, with 14 bases of the junction left unmatched. In nucleotides, the CDR3 is TGTGCCAGTAGTATATTCAGCGGGAGATCCTTGGGCGATGAGCAGTTCTTC. This encodes CASSIFSGRSLGDEQFF.

The chain uses TRBV13 and TRBJ2-3; no definite D call. CDR1 is PRHDT, CDR2 FYEKMQ, per germline (reference sequence). This CDR3 region has 13 residues. V was shortened by 6 bases and J by 4 bases, with 11 bases between the two germline ends. Here the CDR3 DNA reads TGTGCCAGCAGTTCAATAGTTCCAGATACGCAGTATTTT. Amino acid sequence: CASSSIVPDTQYF.

The gene calls are TRBV5-6 and TRBJ2-1; 9 nucleotides align to TRBD2. The germline CDR1 and CDR2 sequences are SGHDT and YYEEEE. The V gene end was trimmed by 0 bases and the J gene end by 5 bases; junction bases not matched to a gene: 6. The length of the CDR3 is 16 residues. CDR3 DNA sequence: TGTGCCAGCAGCTTGGTGGGGCTAGCGGGGAACAATGAGCAGTTCTTC. Translating it yields CASSLVGLAGNNEQFF.

The chain joins TRBV28 to TRBJ1-1, with TRBD1 as a possible D gene (5 bases). This CDR3 contains 15 residues. V dropped 5 bases and J dropped 0 bases, with 13 bases sitting between them. CDR1 is MDHEN and CDR2 is SYDVKM in the germline V gene. The CDR3 region is CASSPTGGMNTEAFF. In DNA form, the CDR3 reads TGTGCCAGCAGTCCTACCGGGGGGATGAACACTGAAGCTTTCTTT.

This chain uses TRBV11-2 with TRBJ2-2; 8 positions agree with TRBD1. The ends lost 3 bases at V and 6 bases at J; junction bases unmatched: 9. This CDR3 is 16 amino acids long. Germline loops: CDR1 SGHAT, CDR2 FQNNGV. The CDR3 nucleotides read TGTGCCAGCAGCTTCCTGGTTACGACAGGGGCCGGGGAGCTGTTTTTT. Translation: CASSFLVTTGAGELFF.

The chain couples TRBV24-1 to TRBJ2-2; weak D call: TRBD2 (6 bases). Trimming took 4 bases from V and 5 from J, leaving 16 bases between them. CDR1 is KGHDR and CDR2 is SFDVKD in the germline V gene. The CDR3 extends over 16 amino acids. The CDR3 here is CATSESTGLSTGELFF. In DNA, the CDR3 is TGTGCCACCAGTGAATCTACGGGACTCTCGACCGGGGAGCTGTTTTTT.

This clone is a singleton in its sample. The genes are TRBV5-1 and TRBJ1-1; 7 bases agree with TRBD1. The CDR3 length is 14 residues. The ends lost 1 base at V and 7 bases at J; junction bases unmatched: 7. The germline V gene has CDR1 SGHRS and CDR2 YFSETQ. CDR3 amino acids: CASSLSDRVIEAFF. The CDR3 coding sequence is TGCGCCAGCAGCTTGAGTGACAGGGTGATTGAAGCTTTCTTT. Full variable domain (remainder filled in from reference TRBV5-1 and TRBJ1-1): KAGVTQTPRYLIKTRGQQVTLSCSPISGHRSVSWYQQTPGQGLQFLFEYFSETQRNKGNFPGRFSGRQFSNSRSEMNVSTLELGDSALYLCASSLSDRVIEAFFGQGTRLTVV.

In DNA, the CDR3 is TGTGCCATCAGTAGGGGAACCGACACTGAAGCTTTCTTT. This gives the protein CAISRGTDTEAFF. The rearrangement joins TRBV10-3 to TRBJ1-1; tentative D call: TRBD1 (5 bases). Germline values: CDR1 ENHRY, CDR2 SYGVKD. V lost 5 bases and J lost 3, with 10 bases in between. CDR3 length: 13 residues.

The chain carries TRBV5-4 and TRBJ2-3; D remains unclear. V was shortened by 4 bases and J by 3 bases, with 18 bases between the two germline ends. This CDR3 spans 16 amino acids. Germline V CDR1 and CDR2: SGHNT, YYREEE (reference sequence). The CDR3 sequence is CASSPGRVRTTDTQYF. The CDR3 DNA reads as TGTGCCAGCAGCCCCGGCCGGGTCCGCACGACAGATACGCAGTATTTT.

This chain uses TRBV5-3 with TRBJ2-5; TRBD2 matches at 11 bases. TRBV5-3 is given ORF status, its function remaining uncertain. With 1 base clipped from V and 3 bases from J, the junction kept 17 bases outside the gene matches. The CDR3 covers 20 residues. In DNA form, the CDR3 reads TGTGCCAGAAGCTTGAAGGGAAAGGGACTAGCGGAACCTGGGAAAGAGACCCAGTACTTC. Encoded protein: CARSLKGKGLAEPGKETQYF.

The V and J genes are TRBV19 and TRBJ1-1, with D maybe TRBD1 (6 bases). Between the trimmed V and J ends, which lost 7 bases and 4 bases, there was a span of 16 bases. Germline CDR1 is LNHDA and CDR2 is SQIVND (reference sequence). The CDR3 totals 14 residues. The CDR3 sequence: CASTPTGGSTEAFF. The CDR3 coding sequence is TGTGCCAGTACCCCGACAGGCGGGAGCACTGAAGCTTTCTTT.

V is TRBV5-4 and J is TRBJ2-7; 7 positions match TRBD1. J gave up 3 bases and V 4 bases, and 7 bases lay outside the gene matches. The CDR3 totals 14 residues. In germline, CDR1 is SGHNT, CDR2 YYREEE (reference sequence). CDR3 DNA sequence: TGTGCCAGCAGCCTTGGGGACAGCAACTACGAGCAGTACTTC. It yields the protein CASSLGDSNYEQYF.

This rearrangement joins TRBV5-1 to TRBJ2-3; TRBD2 agrees at 10 bases. The V gene's germline CDR1 is SGHRS and CDR2 YFSETQ. The CDR3 is made up of 16 amino acids. With V trimmed by 0 bases and J by 0 bases, 1 base remained unmatched. The chain's CDR3 is CASSLETSGSTDTQYF. CDR3 DNA sequence: TGCGCCAGCAGCTTGGAGACTAGCGGGAGCACAGATACGCAGTATTTT.

V and J are TRBV7-2 and TRBJ2-7, with D possibly being TRBD2 (6 bases). Germline-derived CDR1 and CDR2 are SGHTA and FQGNSA. V was shortened by 5 bases and J by 2 bases, with 16 bases between the two germline ends. The CDR3 is 15 residues long. The CDR3 is CASSRRAGPPYEQYF. Here the CDR3 DNA reads TGTGCCAGCAGCCGGCGGGCGGGACCCCCCTACGAGCAGTACTTC.

This chain uses TRBV30 with TRBJ1-5; no definite D call. V lost 2 bases and J 3 bases, leaving 8 bases between the germline ends. Germline V CDR1 and CDR2: GTSNPN, SVGIG (reference sequence). The CDR3 spans 13 residues. The CDR3 sequence: CAWSPMFNQPQHF. CDR3 DNA: TGTGCCTGGAGTCCTATGTTCAATCAGCCCCAGCATTTT.

The chain employs TRBV20-1 and TRBJ2-4, with 7 bases matching TRBD2. This CDR3 has 11 amino acids. Germline lookup yields CDR1 DFQATT and CDR2 SNEGSKA (reference sequence). The ends lost 6 bases at V and 8 bases at J; junction bases unmatched: 4. In DNA form, the CDR3 reads TGCAGTGCGGTGGGGGGGGACATTCAGTACTTC. This translates into CSAVGGDIQYF.

The J gene is TRBJ2-2, the V gene TRBV20-1; D perhaps matches TRBD1 (5 bases). From germline, CDR1 is DFQATT and CDR2 SNEGSKA (reference sequence). V gave up 3 bases and J gave up 4 bases, with 6 bases separating them. This CDR3 contains 12 residues. DNA for the CDR3: TGCAGTGCTAGTGGGGCCACCGGGGAGCTGTTTTTT. Amino acids: CSASGATGELFF.

The rearrangement joins TRBV27 to TRBJ1-1; no clear D gene. Trimming stripped 2 bases from V and 4 bases from J, with 8 bases between. The length of the CDR3 is 13 residues. Germline CDR1 MNHEY, CDR2 SMNVEV (reference sequence). The CDR3 sequence is CASSLGGATEAFF. The DNA of the CDR3 is TGTGCCAGCAGTTTAGGCGGAGCCACTGAAGCTTTCTTT.

CDR3 in DNA: TGTGCCAGCAGCGGACAGGGGGGTAATCAGCCCCAGCATTTT. Protein product: CASSGQGGNQPQHF. This sequence joins TRBV7-9 and TRBJ1-5; 10 positions match TRBD1. This CDR3 has 14 residues. The V and J ends lost 5 bases and 4 bases, in that order; junction bases with no gene match: 2. CDR1 is SEHNR, CDR2 FQNEAQ, per germline (reference sequence).

This clone was seen a few times. This rearrangement joins TRBV4-3 to TRBJ1-6, with TRBD1 matching over 11 bases. There are 19 residues in the CDR3. Germline CDR1 and CDR2: LGHNA and YSLEER. The J segment lost 0 bases and the V segment lost 3 bases, leaving 7 bases of the junction unmatched. Written as DNA, the CDR3 is TGCGCCAGCAGCCAGGGACAGGGGGGTTTAAGCTCCTATAATTCACCCCTCCACTTT. This encodes CASSQGQGGLSSYNSPLHF.

The chain recombines TRBV11-2 with TRBJ1-1, with D maybe TRBD1 (6 bases). The CDR3 extends over 12 amino acids. The germline V gene has CDR1 SGHAT and CDR2 FQNNGV. Trimming shortened V by 1 base and J by 8 bases, and 8 bases separated the two germline ends. CDR3 sequence (DNA): TGTGCCAGCAGCTTAGGGCAGGGGGAAGCTTTCTTT. It encodes CASSLGQGEAFF.

The V and J genes are TRBV19 and TRBJ2-5; maybe TRBD1 (6 bases). CDR1 is LNHDA and CDR2 is SQIVND in the germline V gene (reference sequence). The CDR3 has 15 amino acids. Between the trimmed V and J ends, which lost 5 bases and 7 bases, there was a span of 20 bases. Written as DNA, the CDR3 is TGTGCCAGTAGTGCGGGTGCAGGGGCCCTGGGGACCCAGTACTTC. It specifies CASSAGAGALGTQYF.

The chain uses TRBV7-2 and TRBJ2-7; weak D call: TRBD2 (5 bases). Germline CDR1 SGHTA, CDR2 FQGNSA. The CDR3 contains 14 residues. V lost 2 bases and J lost 5, with 13 bases in between. CDR3 DNA: TGTGCCAGCAGCTTAAGTGGGTTGGGAGACGAGCAGTACTTC. Protein: CASSLSGLGDEQYF.